A selection of T cell receptor beta chains follows, all from one sample in a study of shared clonotypes between healthy human individuals. Produced via immunoSEQ multiplex PCR; TCRdb's table is partial and in-frame only. The sample yields about 2.3 million clones, under 95% seen once. The sequenced material came from naive CD4+ T cells from PBMCs. All receptors come from a man between 18 and 35 years old in good health. Some clones in this sample may be carry-over from other donors' samples. Each CDR3 is given with its conserved first and last residue. D genes are given only for firm matches. Size tells how often a clone was seen (once, few, many) or the class of an expanded clone, and some rows leave it out.

>once|TRBJ2-7|TRBV2|TRBD2
TGTGCCAGCAGTGGGTCCCCTAGCGGGGTGGTTAAGGAGCAGTACTTC
CASSGSPSGVVKEQYF
>NA|TRBJ2-3|TRBV7-2|NA
TGTGCCAGCACCCGATCCCTGACTAGCACAGATACGCAGTATTTT
CASTRSLTSTDTQYF
>NA|TRBJ2-6|TRBV5-1|NA
TGCGCCAGCAGCTTGGTACCGGCAGGGACCTCTGGGGCCAACGTCCTGACTTTC
CASSLVPAGTSGANVLTF
>once|TRBJ2-3|TRBV6-7|NA
TGTGCCAGCACAAGACGGTTGACTAGCACAGATACGCAGTATTTT
CASTRRLTSTDTQYF
>NA|TRBJ1-3|TRBV7-3|NA
TGTGCCAGCAAGGTTTCAGGGATATCTGGAAACACCATATATTTT
CASKVSGISGNTIYF
>NA|TRBJ2-1|TRBV7-2|NA
TGTGCCAGCAGCTTCGCCGGGGCAGGTGAGCAGTTCTTC
CASSFAGAGEQFF
>NA|TRBJ1-2|TRBV28|NA
TGTGCCAGCAGTTCCTCAGACAGCTACTATGGCTACACCTTC
CASSSSDSYYGYTF
>NA|TRBJ1-2|TRBV15|NA
TGTGCCACCAGCAGAGACGGATACAGCAGCCGCTATGGCTACACCTTC
CATSRDGYSSRYGYTF
>NA|TRBJ1-1|TRBV19|NA
TGTGCCAGTAGTATCCCAACAGAGAACACTGAAGCTTTCTTT
CASSIPTENTEAFF
>once|TRBJ2-7|TRBV4-3|NA
TGCGCCAGCAGCCAAGATCTTAGGCAGGGAGGATACGAGCAGTACTTC
CASSQDLRQGGYEQYF
>NA|TRBJ2-1|TRBV6-5|TRBD2
TGTGCCAGCAGCACCCTGGGACTAGGGTTCAATGAGCAGTTCTTC
CASSTLGLGFNEQFF
>NA|TRBJ2-7|TRBV6-5|NA
TGTGCCAGCAGTTACGGACGCTACGAGCAGTACTTC
CASSYGRYEQYF
>NA|TRBJ2-7|TRBV5-1|TRBD2
TGCGCCAGCAGCCGCCTGACTAGCGGGAGGGCCCGCGAGCAGTACTTC
CASSRLTSGRAREQYF
>NA|TRBJ2-5|TRBV27|NA
TGTGCCAGCAGTTTCATGAGAGCGCGGGAGACCCAGTACTTC
CASSFMRARETQYF
>once|TRBJ2-6|TRBV11-2|NA
TGTGCCAGCAGCTTGCGGGGTGATGGGGCCAACGTCCTGACTTTC
CASSLRGDGANVLTF
>NA|TRBJ2-5|TRBV5-4|TRBD1
TGTGCCAGCAGCTTGAGGGGGCCAGGGGAGACCCAGTACTTC
CASSLRGPGETQYF
>NA|TRBJ2-3|TRBV5-4|NA
TGTGCCAGCAGCTTGCCGGGAGCGGGTGTAAATACGCAGTATTTT
CASSLPGAGVNTQYF
>NA|TRBJ2-7|TRBV19|NA
TGTGCCAGTAAGCCCCGATTCAGGGACGCCGCCTACGAGCAGTACTTC
CASKPRFRDAAYEQYF
>NA|TRBJ2-7|TRBV7-2|TRBD2
TGTGCCAGCAGCTTCTCTAGCGGGGAGCTATCCTACGAGCAGTACTTC
CASSFSSGELSYEQYF
>NA|TRBJ2-5|TRBV11-2|TRBD1
TGTGCCAGCAGCTTAATGACAGGGCGGGAGACCCAGTACTTC
CASSLMTGRETQYF
>NA|TRBJ2-2|TRBV9|NA
TGTGCCAGCAGCGTTGGATCTTCCCCCACCGGGGAGCTGTTTTTT
CASSVGSSPTGELFF
>NA|TRBJ2-1|TRBV10-3|NA
TGTGCCATCAGTGGGCCCGCAGGGGCCTCCTACAATGAGCAGTTCTTC
CAISGPAGASYNEQFF
>few|TRBJ2-1|TRBV25-1|NA
TGTGCCAGCAGTGAACAGTATGAGCAGTTCTTC
CASSEQYEQFF
>NA|TRBJ2-5|TRBV5-1|NA
TGCGCCAGCAGCTTGGAAGTTGGTCGGATCCAAGAGACCCAGTACTTC
CASSLEVGRIQETQYF
>NA|TRBJ2-3|TRBV27|NA
TGTGCCAGCAGTTTATCTCGGACTGTTTCCGGATATACGCAGTATTTT
CASSLSRTVSGYTQYF
>NA|TRBJ1-5|TRBV4-2|TRBD1
TGTGCCAGCAGCCAGTTGGACAGGGGGGGAAATCAGCCCCAGCATTTT
CASSQLDRGGNQPQHF
>NA|TRBJ2-1|TRBV6-1|TRBD2
TGTGCCAGCAGTGGGGGTAGCGGGAGGGCACGCTACAATGAGCAGTTCTTC
CASSGGSGRARYNEQFF
>once|TRBJ2-3|TRBV23-1|NA
TGCGCCAGCCATAAGAGGGGGGGCCCCACAGATACGCAGTATTTT
CASHKRGGPTDTQYF
>NA|TRBJ1-3|TRBV6-5|NA
TGTGCCAGCAGTTACGAAGGAACAGGAGGAAACACCATATATTTT
CASSYEGTGGNTIYF
>NA|TRBJ1-1|TRBV30|NA
TGTGCCTGGAAGACAGGCATGAACACTGAAGCTTTCTTT
CAWKTGMNTEAFF
>NA|TRBJ2-5|TRBV5-1|TRBD2
TGCGCCAGCAGCTTGGCTCCTAGCGGGAGCCAAGAGACCCAGTACTTC
CASSLAPSGSQETQYF
>NA|TRBJ1-3|TRBV4-2|NA
TGTGCCAGCAGCCAAGAGAGCAGGGGCACTGGAAACACCATATATTTT
CASSQESRGTGNTIYF
>NA|TRBJ2-1|TRBV18|TRBD1
TGTGCCAGCTCAGCGGACAGGATCTCCTACAATGAGCAGTTCTTC
CASSADRISYNEQFF
>NA|TRBJ2-3|TRBV25-1|TRBD2
TGTGCCAGCAGATCGAGCGGGAGAACAGATACGCAGTATTTT
CASRSSGRTDTQYF
>NA|TRBJ1-1|TRBV18|NA
TGTGCCAGCTCACCACCGGGGGTCAGCACTGAAGCTTTCTTT
CASSPPGVSTEAFF
>NA|TRBJ1-4|TRBV7-2|NA
TGTGCCAGCAGCTCACGGGGGACCACGAATGAAAAACTGTTTTTT
CASSSRGTTNEKLFF
>NA|TRBJ1-2|TRBV29-1|NA
TGCAGCGTTGGGGGGCAGCTCCAAACTAACTATGGCTACACCTTC
CSVGGQLQTNYGYTF